The 7 T cell receptor beta chains below come from one sample, sequenced in a study of blood T cell repertoires in COVID-19. TCRdb's table, derived via immunoSEQ multiplex PCR, lists solely in-frame clones and lacks some. The sample consists of 100,000 to 150,000 clones, around 70% of them appearing once. Sequenced material: peripheral blood. The receptors originated from a man aged 55 to 70 with acute or convalescent COVID-19.

The chain employs TRBV2 and TRBJ1-2, with 10 bases aligning to TRBD1. Trimming removed 10 bases from V and 2 bases from J; junction bases left unmatched: 10. Germline V gene lookup returns CDR1 SNHLY and CDR2 FYNNEI. The CDR3 runs to 15 residues. In DNA, the CDR3 is TGTGCCACCCAGACAGGGGGCGACCCAAACTATGGCTACACCTTC. It translates to CATQTGGDPNYGYTF.

This clone was picked up a small number of times. The rearrangement links TRBV7-6 to TRBJ2-3, with 13 bases identical to TRBD2. The CDR3 extends over 16 amino acids. CDR1 and CDR2 (germline): SGHVS, FNYEAQ. Trimming took 5 bases from V and 1 from J; bases not matched to a gene: 3. The CDR3 reads CASSPGLAGGTDTQYF. CDR3 DNA sequence: TGTGCCAGCAGCCCAGGACTAGCGGGGGGCACAGATACGCAGTATTTT.

The chain is built from TRBV18 and TRBJ2-1; weak D call: TRBD2 (6 bases). Germline V gives CDR1 KGHSH, CDR2 LQKENI. The V end was cut by 2 bases, the J end by 9 bases, with 11 bases between. This CDR3 spans 13 amino acids. The DNA for the CDR3 is TGTGCCAGCTCACCATCCCAGGGAGGTGAGCAGTTCTTC. Translated: CASSPSQGGEQFF.

The rearrangement joins TRBV18 to TRBJ1-2; possibly TRBD1 for D (5 bases). In germline, CDR1 is KGHSH, CDR2 LQKENI. CDR3 size: 13 residues. V dropped 5 bases and J dropped 4 bases, with 11 bases sitting between them. The CDR3, as DNA: TGTGCCAGCTCAGACAGTACGATCTATGGCTACACCTTC. This sequence encodes CASSDSTIYGYTF.

CDR3 protein: CAWSKDQGNEAFF. In DNA form, the CDR3 reads TGTGCCTGGAGCAAAGATCAGGGAAATGAAGCTTTCTTT. The chain uses TRBV30 and TRBJ1-1, with D possibly matching TRBD1 (5 bases). Per the germline V gene, CDR1 is GTSNPN and CDR2 is SVGIG (reference sequence). V lost 3 bases to trimming and J lost 7 bases, with 15 bases between them. CDR3 length: 13 amino acids.

The rearrangement links TRBV30 to TRBJ1-2, with D tentatively TRBD1 (6 bases). Trimming took 6 bases from V and 7 from J, leaving 18 bases between them. Germline V lookup: CDR1 GTSNPN, CDR2 SVGIG (reference sequence). This CDR3 has 13 residues. The CDR3 reads CACSSGETGGYTF. The DNA for the CDR3 is TGTGCCTGTTCCAGCGGGGAGACAGGTGGCTACACCTTC.

The rearrangement links TRBV11-2 to TRBJ1-2; 10 nucleotides line up with TRBD1. This CDR3 is 14 amino acids long. The germline gives CDR1 SGHAT, CDR2 FQNNGV. V lost 5 bases, J lost 8 bases, and 8 bases stayed unmatched. For the CDR3, the DNA is TGTGCCAGCAGCCACACGACAGGGGGCGAAGGCTACACCTTC. This gives the protein CASSHTTGGEGYTF.